The clone carrying this TCR beta chain has only one observation. The repertoire was sequenced with immunoSEQ multiplex PCR; TCRdb's copy has only in-frame clones and lacks some. This sample has roughly 2 million clones, with approximately 95% found just once. After removal of 7 bases from V and 3 bases from J, the junction contained 6 bases not matched to a gene. Per germline, CDR1 MNHEY and CDR2 SMNVEV (reference sequence). The CDR3 has 15 residues. These data belong to a study of shared clonotypes between healthy human individuals. Donors were Caucasian adults residing in Nashville, Tennessee, USA. The CD4+ fraction was divided into a CD45RA+ naive subset and a CD45RA-negative memory subset.

The TCR originated in a young man in good health. The sequenced sample consisted of naive CD4+ T cells sorted from blood. Regarding subset: CD45RA+ positively selected. V usage is TRBV27 and J usage is TRBJ1-6; 7 nucleotides match TRBD1. For the CDR3, the DNA is TGTGCCAGCAAAGAGGGGGCGAACTATAATTCACCCCTCCACTTT. Amino acids: CASKEGANYNSPLHF.